The 17 T cell receptor beta chains below come from one sample, sequenced in a study of shared clonotypes between healthy human individuals (dated by TCRdb to 2018 to 2021). The library came from the immunoSEQ multiplex PCR assay. TCRdb's version of the immuneACCESS table is confined to in-frame rearrangements and falls short of the full clone set. An unresolved V gene accounts for under half of the shortfall where checked; the remainder is of unknown origin. The sample includes over 1.5 million clones, with approximately 98% observed a single time. Roughly 0.45% of the sample is taken by the ten largest. Sequencing input: naive CD4+ T cells sorted from blood. This sample's cell subset or site label indicates: CD45RA+ positively selected. These TCRs come from a man younger than 45 in good health.

The CDR3 coding sequence is TGTGCCTGGGGGGGAGAAAAACTGTTTTTT. Translating gives CAWGGEKLFF. The chain links TRBV30 to TRBJ1-4; D perhaps matches TRBD1 (5 bases). The CDR3 is 10 residues long. Trimming took 5 bases from V and 8 from J, leaving 6 bases between them. The V gene's germline CDR1 is GTSNPN and CDR2 SVGIG (reference sequence).

About this clone itself: Other DNA sequences in the same sample also yield this CDR3. The chain joins TRBV10-3 to TRBJ1-1; D not resolved. The CDR3 contains 11 residues. V shed 4 bases and J shed 4 bases, with 4 bases lying between them. CDR1 is ENHRY, CDR2 SYGVKD, per germline. The CDR3 region is CAISGTTEAFF. CDR3 nucleotide sequence: TGTGCCATCAGTGGTACCACTGAAGCTTTCTTT.

The chain has TRBV2 and TRBJ2-1; 11 positions match TRBD2. The V gene's germline CDR1 is SNHLY and CDR2 FYNNEI. Trimming cost V 6 bases and J 4 bases; bases outside gene matches: 8. The CDR3 has 16 residues. The DNA for the CDR3 is TGTGCCAGCAGACCTAAACTAGCGGGAGATTACAATGAGCAGTTCTTC. It yields the protein CASRPKLAGDYNEQFF.

V and J are TRBV11-2 and TRBJ2-7; D not resolved. Trimming took 1 base from V and 1 from J, leaving 8 bases between them. Germline V gives CDR1 SGHAT, CDR2 FQNNGV. This CDR3 contains 14 residues. This CDR3 is CASSLVLASYEQYF. DNA of the CDR3: TGTGCCAGCAGCTTAGTGCTGGCTTCCTACGAGCAGTACTTC.

This chain connects TRBV7-9 to TRBJ2-5; TRBD1 agrees at 12 bases. Germline trimming cut 3 bases from V and 5 bases from J; bases unmatched to any gene: 7. CDR1 and CDR2 from the germline V gene are SEHNR and FQNEAQ (reference sequence). The CDR3 sequence is 16 residues long. Written as DNA, the CDR3 is TGTGCCAGCAGCTTTAAGGGACAGGGGGCTCAGGAGACCCAGTACTTC. Its protein is CASSFKGQGAQETQYF.

The chain is built from TRBV6-4 and TRBJ2-7; 8 nucleotides align to TRBD2. The CDR3 is 15 amino acids. V shed 7 bases and J 3 bases; nucleotides not matched to a gene: 11. Per the germline V gene, CDR1 is MRHNA and CDR2 is SNTAGT. The CDR3 loop reads CASTPEREKLYEQYF. The CDR3, as DNA: TGTGCCAGCACCCCCGAGCGGGAGAAGCTCTACGAGCAGTACTTC.

The chain uses TRBV10-3 and TRBJ2-2; 8 bases align to TRBD1. CDR3 length equals 15 residues. CDR1 and CDR2 (germline): ENHRY, SYGVKD. The trim removed 7 bases at V and 0 bases at J, leaving 4 bases unmatched. The CDR3 loop reads CAITAGGTNTGELFF. DNA of the CDR3: TGTGCCATCACCGCAGGGGGCACGAACACCGGGGAGCTGTTTTTT.

The chain couples TRBV27 to TRBJ2-7, with D tentatively TRBD1 (5 bases). The CDR3 sequence is 14 residues long. The ends were cut back, 2 bases at V and 2 bases at J, with 10 bases in the middle. Germline V gene sequence: CDR1 MNHEY, CDR2 SMNVEV (reference sequence). CDR3 DNA sequence: TGTGCCAGCAGTTTAGCCGACAGCACCTACGAGCAGTACTTC. Amino acids: CASSLADSTYEQYF.

This chain links TRBV2 with TRBJ1-4; TRBD1 agrees at 11 bases. The CDR3 consists of 15 residues. J lost 9 bases, V lost 6 bases, and 9 bases had no gene match. Germline CDR1 reads SNHLY; CDR2 reads FYNNEI. CDR3 sequence: CASSAFGTGGQKLFF. Written as DNA, the CDR3 is TGTGCCAGCAGCGCGTTTGGGACAGGGGGACAAAAACTGTTTTTT.

The chain couples TRBV9 to TRBJ2-3; 8 bases line up with TRBD1. The CDR3 has 17 amino acids. From germline, CDR1 is SGDLS and CDR2 YYNGEE. Trimming at V came to 4 bases and at J to 3 bases, leaving 13 bases not matched to a gene. The CDR3 nucleotides are TGTGCCAGCAGCCCCACCCCAGGGGGCATCGGTACAGATACGCAGTATTTT. Its translation: CASSPTPGGIGTDTQYF.

V usage is TRBV9 and J usage is TRBJ2-7; possible D gene TRBD2, 6 bases. Germline values: CDR1 SGDLS, CDR2 YYNGEE. Trimming removed 3 bases at V and 1 base at J, with 20 bases between. The CDR3 length is 17 residues. The CDR3 here is CASSGGPRAGPSYEQYF. For the CDR3, the DNA is TGTGCCAGCAGCGGGGGTCCTCGAGCGGGCCCATCCTACGAGCAGTACTTC.

The chain combines TRBV9 with TRBJ1-2; perhaps TRBD1 as D (6 bases). Between the trimmed V and J ends, which lost 0 bases and 1 base, there was a span of 13 bases. The CDR3 has 16 residues. Germline assignment: CDR1 SGDLS and CDR2 YYNGEE. The CDR3 loop reads CASSVVDRTHNYGYTF. Here the CDR3 DNA reads TGTGCCAGCAGCGTAGTCGACAGGACCCATAACTATGGCTACACCTTC.

The chain is built from TRBV6-5 and TRBJ2-2; weak D call: TRBD1 (6 bases). The CDR3 has 14 residues. Germline assignment: CDR1 MNHEY and CDR2 SVGAGI. The germline V and J ends were trimmed by 2 bases and 7 bases, with 11 bases remaining between them. The CDR3 DNA follows: TGTGCCAGCAGTTACCGCGACAGGATCGGGGAGCTGTTTTTT. Its protein is CASSYRDRIGELFF.

With regard to this clone: Other DNA sequences within the sample encode an identical CDR3. The rearrangement links TRBV5-1 to TRBJ2-1, with 7 nucleotides matching TRBD2. In germline, CDR1 is SGHRS, CDR2 YFSETQ. V shed 0 bases and J 0 bases; nucleotides not matched to a gene: 3. This CDR3 region has 16 residues. In DNA, the CDR3 is TGCGCCAGCAGCTTGGGAGCGGGGAGCTCCTACAATGAGCAGTTCTTC. It codes for CASSLGAGSSYNEQFF.

The gene calls are TRBV6-1 and TRBJ2-3; no firm D call. V shed 3 bases and J shed 0 bases, with 13 bases lying between them. Germline V gives CDR1 MNHNS, CDR2 SASEGT. CDR3 size: 16 residues. In DNA, the CDR3 is TGTGCCAGCAGTGAGTCTATCGGCAGGAGCACAGATACGCAGTATTTT. This encodes CASSESIGRSTDTQYF.

The V and J genes are TRBV7-3 and TRBJ2-3; D is undetermined. CDR3 length equals 14 residues. Germline CDR1 SGHTA, CDR2 FQGTGA. The V and J ends lost 6 bases and 6 bases respectively, with 16 bases between them. In DNA form, the CDR3 reads TGTGCCAGCAGTTTAGGCCCGCTCGGCGATACGCAGTATTTT. It yields the protein CASSLGPLGDTQYF. Together with reference TRBV7-3 and TRBJ2-3, the CDR3 gives the full variable domain: GAGVSQTPSNKVTEKGKYVELRCDPISGHTALYWYRQSLGQGPEFLIYFQGTGAADDSGLPNDRFFAVRPEGSVSTLKIQRTERGDSAVYLCASSLGPLGDTQYFGPGTRLTVL.

V usage is TRBV6-5 and J usage is TRBJ1-2, with a weak D call TRBD1 (5 bases). The CDR3 spans 13 residues. Trimming removed 10 bases at V and 7 bases at J, with 19 bases between. The germline CDR1 and CDR2 sequences are MNHEY and SVGAGI. The CDR3 sequence: CATYRRLSSGYTF. CDR3 in DNA: TGTGCCACTTACAGGCGACTTTCTTCTGGCTACACCTTC.